This TCR beta chain was captured by sequencing in a study of T cells expressing NK-cell markers. The germline gives CDR1 SQVTM, CDR2 ANQGSEA. The CDR3 length is 12 residues. After re-calling the 5' RACE reads, TCRdb lists one entry per CDR3 protein, DNA absent. The sample totals a few hundred thousand distinct CDR3 sequences. V is TRBV29-1 and J is TRBJ2-5; TCRdb calls TRBD2, which cannot be checked without DNA. The receptor was isolated from a woman aged 45-59 years in good health. The sequenced material came from blood T cells: a sorted CD56 or NKG2C T cell subset, CD4+ or CD8+ T cells, or bulk PBMC T cells (not recorded which). Here the CDR3 reads CSLSGREETQYF.